The 19 T cell receptor beta chains below were found in one sample sequenced in a study of blood T cell repertoires in COVID-19. This table comes from immunoSEQ multiplex PCR, and its TCRdb copy is limited to in-frame clones, with some not included. The sample has under 450,000 clones, about 87% seen once. Sample: peripheral blood. These receptors were collected from a woman aged 50 to 65 with COVID-19, enrolled during active disease.

This chain joins TRBV19 and TRBJ1-1; 8 nucleotides align to TRBD1. Per the germline V gene, CDR1 is LNHDA and CDR2 is SQIVND (reference sequence). The trim removed 7 bases at V and 5 bases at J, leaving 9 bases unmatched. The CDR3 covers 14 residues. CDR3 DNA: TGTGCCAGTAACCCTAGACAGGGGAGAACTGAAGCTTTCTTT. Its translation is CASNPRQGRTEAFF.

The rearrangement links TRBV19 to TRBJ1-2; a possible D gene is TRBD1 (6 bases). Trimming left V 0 bases short and J 3 bases short, with 11 bases between. The CDR3 covers 15 residues. Germline V gene data show CDR1 as LNHDA and CDR2 as SQIVND (reference sequence). Written as DNA, the CDR3 is TGTGCCAGTAGTATAGATCGGTCAGGGGACTATGGCTACACCTTC. Translation: CASSIDRSGDYGYTF.

This chain joins TRBV27 and TRBJ2-7; 7 bases align to TRBD1. This CDR3 is built from 14 residues. Germline V lookup: CDR1 MNHEY, CDR2 SMNVEV (reference sequence). The V and J ends lost 4 bases and 2 bases, in that order; junction bases with no gene match: 5. CDR3 in DNA: TGTGCCAGCAGTTCCGGTAGGGGGCCCTACGAGCAGTACTTC. It encodes CASSSGRGPYEQYF.

This chain connects TRBV5-6 to TRBJ1-1; D unresolved. Deletions cut 0 bases from V and 11 bases from J, with 8 bases between. Germline loops: CDR1 SGHDT, CDR2 YYEEEE. The CDR3 contains 11 residues. The CDR3: CASSLGVEAFF. In DNA, the CDR3 is TGTGCCAGCAGCTTGGGGGTGGAGGCTTTCTTT. Filled out from reference TRBV5-6 and TRBJ1-1, the complete variable domain reads DAGVTQSPTHLIKTRGQQVTLRCSPKSGHDTVSWYQQALGQGPQFIFQYYEEEERQRGNFPDRFSGHQFPNYSSELNVNALLLGDSALYLCASSLGVEAFFGQGTRLTVV.

Only one count was recorded for this clone. The chain links TRBV11-1 to TRBJ2-3; 10 bases map to TRBD2. The CDR3 totals 16 residues. V lost 1 base, J lost 0 bases, and 1 base stayed unmatched. Germline CDR1 is SGHAT and CDR2 is FQDESV (reference sequence). In DNA form, the CDR3 reads TGTGCCAGCAGCTTAGGACTAGCGGGCAGCACAGATACGCAGTATTTT. It translates to CASSLGLAGSTDTQYF.

The rearrangement links TRBV19 to TRBJ1-5; D not resolved. The germline CDR1 and CDR2 sequences are LNHDA and SQIVND (reference sequence). Trimming pared 8 bases from V and 0 bases from J, leaving 11 bases between. CDR3 length: 14 residues. CDR3: CASDYLFSNQPQHF. The CDR3 DNA is TGTGCCAGTGACTACCTTTTTAGCAATCAGCCCCAGCATTTT.

This chain uses TRBV5-1 with TRBJ2-7, with a tentative D call TRBD1 (6 bases). CDR3 length equals 14 residues. V dropped 3 bases and J dropped 2 bases, with 12 bases sitting between them. Per germline, CDR1 SGHRS and CDR2 YFSETQ. In nucleotides, the CDR3 is TGCGCCAGCAGCTACACAGGGAACCCCTACGAGCAGTACTTC. Translated: CASSYTGNPYEQYF. The whole variable domain, filled in from reference TRBV5-1 and TRBJ2-7, reads KAGVTQTPRYLIKTRGQQVTLSCSPISGHRSVSWYQQTPGQGLQFLFEYFSETQRNKGNFPGRFSGRQFSNSRSEMNVSTLELGDSALYLCASSYTGNPYEQYFGPGTRLTVT.

The chain couples TRBV2 to TRBJ2-7; the D is unclear. This CDR3 has 13 amino acids. The V gene's germline CDR1 is SNHLY and CDR2 FYNNEI. Trimming shortened V by 3 bases and J by 3 bases, and 9 bases separated the two germline ends. The CDR3 region has the DNA TGTGCCAGCAGTGATTCAAGCGTCTACGAGCAGTACTTC. The encoded protein is CASSDSSVYEQYF.

Details on this clone: Germline is not matched at one junction end, which may reflect a read error. V usage is TRBV4-1 and J usage is TRBJ1-5; D uncertain. CDR3 length equals 17 residues. CDR1 is MGHRA and CDR2 is YSYEKL in the germline V gene. CDR3 sequence: CASSQASGPIVNRPQHF. The CDR3 DNA is TGCGCCAGCAGCCAAGCCAGCGGGCCCATAGTAAATCGGCCCCAGCATTTT.

V and J are TRBV18 and TRBJ2-7, with 8 nucleotides matching TRBD2. CDR3 length: 15 residues. Trimming at V came to 1 base and at J to 5 bases, leaving 7 bases not matched to a gene. The V gene's germline CDR1 is KGHSH and CDR2 LQKENI. DNA of the CDR3: TGTGCCAGCTCACCACGTCAGCGGGGGTCCGACGAGCAGTACTTC. Protein: CASSPRQRGSDEQYF.

The gene calls are TRBV28 and TRBJ1-2; D is uncertain. Per germline, CDR1 MDHEN and CDR2 SYDVKM. V was pared by 3 bases and J by 8 bases, with 7 bases between. The CDR3 has 11 residues. CDR3 bases: TGTGCCAGCAGTTTGGGGAGGGGCTACACCTTC. Encoded protein: CASSLGRGYTF.

The V gene is TRBV6-6, the J gene TRBJ1-6, with 7 bases matching TRBD1. CDR3 size: 15 residues. Losses at the gene ends were 2 bases for V and 7 bases for J; bases not matched to a gene: 5. Looked up from germline, CDR1 is MNHNY and CDR2 is SVGAGI (reference sequence). CDR3 sequence: CASSYVPGQNSPLHF. CDR3 sequence (DNA): TGTGCCAGCAGTTACGTCCCGGGACAGAATTCACCCCTCCACTTT.

The chain links TRBV6-4 to TRBJ2-3; perhaps TRBD2 as D (6 bases). Trimming stripped 0 bases from V and 6 bases from J, with 13 bases between. Looked up from germline, CDR1 is MRHNA and CDR2 is SNTAGT. CDR3 length equals 15 residues. CDR3 loop: CASSDSGDSWDTQYF. CDR3 coding DNA: TGTGCCAGCAGTGACTCGGGGGACTCTTGGGATACGCAGTATTTT.

The gene calls are TRBV10-1 and TRBJ2-7, with 11 bases aligning to TRBD1. Per the germline V gene, CDR1 is WNHNN and CDR2 is SYGVQD (reference sequence). The J segment lost 5 bases and the V segment lost 8 bases, leaving 11 bases of the junction unmatched. This CDR3 has 15 residues. As DNA, the CDR3 is TGCGCCAGCCCCATCGATAGGGACAGGGGGAACGAGCAGTACTTC. Translating gives CASPIDRDRGNEQYF.

The chain couples TRBV20-1 to TRBJ1-5; the D is unclear. Germline V lookup: CDR1 DFQATT, CDR2 SNEGSKA (reference sequence). This CDR3 region has 11 residues. Trimming pared 0 bases from V and 14 bases from J, leaving 11 bases between. CDR3 nucleotides: TGCAGTGCTAGAGAACGGGTTATAGAGCATTTT. As protein: CSARERVIEHF.

V usage is TRBV27 and J usage is TRBJ2-3; 10 bases fit TRBD1. Germline trimming cut 6 bases from V and 0 bases from J; bases unmatched to any gene: 3. Germline CDR1 and CDR2: MNHEY and SMNVEV (reference sequence). The CDR3 has 15 amino acids. Written as DNA, the CDR3 is TGTGCCAGCAGGACAGGGGGCTTTAGCACAGATACGCAGTATTTT. It translates to CASRTGGFSTDTQYF.

The rearrangement links TRBV27 to TRBJ2-5; a possible D gene is TRBD1 (5 bases). Looked up from germline, CDR1 is MNHEY and CDR2 is SMNVEV (reference sequence). The V end lost 1 base, the J end lost 5 bases, and 11 bases lay between the germline ends. This CDR3 spans 14 amino acids. CDR3 residues: CASSLYTGRETQYF. The CDR3, as DNA: TGTGCCAGCAGTTTATACACAGGACGGGAGACCCAGTACTTC.

The chain carries TRBV7-9 and TRBJ2-7; tentative D call: TRBD1 (6 bases). Germline V gene sequence: CDR1 SEHNR, CDR2 FQNEAQ (reference sequence). The CDR3 is made up of 16 amino acids. V shed 4 bases and J shed 3 bases, with 19 bases lying between them. This CDR3 reads CASSSTFRDTHYEQYF. Written as DNA, the CDR3 is TGTGCCAGCAGCTCCACATTCCGGGACACCCACTACGAGCAGTACTTC.

The chain carries TRBV5-1 and TRBJ1-1, with 7 bases matching TRBD1. V shed 0 bases, J shed 6 bases, and the junction held 5 bases outside the gene matches. The CDR3 covers 14 residues. Germline V gene sequence: CDR1 SGHRS, CDR2 YFSETQ. The CDR3 nucleotides are TGCGCCAGCAGCTTGGGACAGGGTAACGCTGAAGCTTTCTTT. Protein: CASSLGQGNAEAFF. Combining the CDR3 with reference TRBV5-1 and TRBJ1-1 gives the whole variable domain KAGVTQTPRYLIKTRGQQVTLSCSPISGHRSVSWYQQTPGQGLQFLFEYFSETQRNKGNFPGRFSGRQFSNSRSEMNVSTLELGDSALYLCASSLGQGNAEAFFGQGTRLTVV.